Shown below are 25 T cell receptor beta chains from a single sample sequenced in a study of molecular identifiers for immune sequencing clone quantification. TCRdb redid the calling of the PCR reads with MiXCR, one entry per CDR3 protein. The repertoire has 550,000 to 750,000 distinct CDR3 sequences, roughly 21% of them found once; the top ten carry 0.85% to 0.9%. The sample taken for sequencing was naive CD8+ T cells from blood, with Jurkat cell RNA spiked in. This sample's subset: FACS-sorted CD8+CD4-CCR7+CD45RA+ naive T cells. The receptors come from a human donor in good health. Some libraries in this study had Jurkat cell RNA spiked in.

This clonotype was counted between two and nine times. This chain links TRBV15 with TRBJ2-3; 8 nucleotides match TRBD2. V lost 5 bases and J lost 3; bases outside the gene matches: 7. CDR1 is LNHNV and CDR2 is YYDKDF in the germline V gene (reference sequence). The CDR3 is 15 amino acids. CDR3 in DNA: TGTGCCACCAGCGGGATTTTAGCGGGAACAGATACGCAGTATTTT. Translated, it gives CATSGILAGTDTQYF.

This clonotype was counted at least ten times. CDR3 sequence: CATSRGGRRTSGGYEQYF. The CDR3 nucleotides read TGTGCCACCAGCAGAGGAGGCCGGAGGACTAGCGGGGGTTACGAGCAGTACTTC. The rearrangement links TRBV15 to TRBJ2-7; TRBD2 aligns across 13 bases. This CDR3 has 18 amino acids. Germline lookup yields CDR1 LNHNV and CDR2 YYDKDF (reference sequence). The V and J ends lost 1 base and 4 bases, in that order; junction bases with no gene match: 10.

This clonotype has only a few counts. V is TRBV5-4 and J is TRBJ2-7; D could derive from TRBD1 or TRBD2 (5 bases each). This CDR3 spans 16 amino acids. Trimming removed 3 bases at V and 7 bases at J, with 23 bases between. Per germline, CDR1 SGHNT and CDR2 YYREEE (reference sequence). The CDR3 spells CASSSLRGTGPLEQYF. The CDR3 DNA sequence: TGTGCCAGCAGCTCCCTGCGAGGGACGGGGCCCCTGGAGCAGTACTTC.

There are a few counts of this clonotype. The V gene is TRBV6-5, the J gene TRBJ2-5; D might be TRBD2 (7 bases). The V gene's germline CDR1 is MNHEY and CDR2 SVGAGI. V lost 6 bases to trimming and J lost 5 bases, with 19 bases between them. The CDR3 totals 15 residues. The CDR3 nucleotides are TGTGCCAGCAGCCCCCCTTGGGGGGGCGGGGAGACCCAGTACTTC. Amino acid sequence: CASSPPWGGGETQYF.

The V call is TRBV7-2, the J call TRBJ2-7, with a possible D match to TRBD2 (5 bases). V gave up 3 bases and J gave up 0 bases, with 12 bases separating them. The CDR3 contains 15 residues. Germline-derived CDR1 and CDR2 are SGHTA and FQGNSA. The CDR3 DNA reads TGTGCCAGCAGCTTTGCAGCGGCGAGCTCCTACGAGCAGTACTTC. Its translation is CASSFAAASSYEQYF.

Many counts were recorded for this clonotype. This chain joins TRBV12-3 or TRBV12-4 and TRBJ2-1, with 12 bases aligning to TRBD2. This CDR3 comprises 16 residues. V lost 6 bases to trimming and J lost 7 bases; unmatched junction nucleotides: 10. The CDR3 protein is CASRPTLAGGRNEQFF. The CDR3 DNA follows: TGTGCCAGCAGACCGACCCTAGCGGGGGGGCGGAATGAGCAGTTCTTC.

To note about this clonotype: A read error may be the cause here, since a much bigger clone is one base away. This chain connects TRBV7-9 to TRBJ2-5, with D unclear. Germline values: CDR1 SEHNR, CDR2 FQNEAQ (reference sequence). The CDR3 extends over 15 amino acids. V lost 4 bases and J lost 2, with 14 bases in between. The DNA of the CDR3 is TGTGCCAGCAGCTATTTGGCGCACCCACAAGAGACCCAGTACTTC. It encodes CASSYLAHPQETQYF.

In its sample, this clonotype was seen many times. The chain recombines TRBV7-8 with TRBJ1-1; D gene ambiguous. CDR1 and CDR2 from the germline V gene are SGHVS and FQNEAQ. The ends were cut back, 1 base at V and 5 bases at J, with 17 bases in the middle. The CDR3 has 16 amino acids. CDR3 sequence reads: CASSLGLVLVRTEAFF. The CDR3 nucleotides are TGTGCCAGCAGCTTAGGTCTGGTGCTGGTAAGGACTGAAGCTTTCTTT.

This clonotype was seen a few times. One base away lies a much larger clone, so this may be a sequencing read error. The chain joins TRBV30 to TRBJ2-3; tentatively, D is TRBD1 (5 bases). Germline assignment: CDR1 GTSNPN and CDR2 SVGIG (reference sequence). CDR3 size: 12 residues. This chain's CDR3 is CAWSVTTGTQYF. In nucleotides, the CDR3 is TGTGCCTGGAGTGTCACCACAGGTACGCAGTATTTT.

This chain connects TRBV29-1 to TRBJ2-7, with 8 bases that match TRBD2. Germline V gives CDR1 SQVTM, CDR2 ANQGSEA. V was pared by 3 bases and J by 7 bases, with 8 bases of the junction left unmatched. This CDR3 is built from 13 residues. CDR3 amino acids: CSVDSGTVVEQYF. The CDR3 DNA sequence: TGCAGCGTTGATAGCGGGACCGTCGTTGAGCAGTACTTC.

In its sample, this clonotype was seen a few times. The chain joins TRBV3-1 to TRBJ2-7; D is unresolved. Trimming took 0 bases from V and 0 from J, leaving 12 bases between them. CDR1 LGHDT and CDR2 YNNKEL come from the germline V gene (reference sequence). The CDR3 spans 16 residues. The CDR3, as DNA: TGTGCCAGCAGCCAAGAGGGTTGGTCCGTCTCCTACGAGCAGTACTTC. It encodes CASSQEGWSVSYEQYF.

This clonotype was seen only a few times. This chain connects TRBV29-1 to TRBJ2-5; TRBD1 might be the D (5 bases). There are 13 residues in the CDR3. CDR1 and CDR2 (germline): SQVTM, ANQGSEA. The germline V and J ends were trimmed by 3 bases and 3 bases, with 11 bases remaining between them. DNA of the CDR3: TGCAGCGTTGAGGGGCTCGGAGAAGAGACCCAGTACTTC. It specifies CSVEGLGEETQYF. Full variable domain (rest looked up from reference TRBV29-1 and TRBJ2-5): SAVISQKPSRDICQRGTSLTIQCQVDSQVTMMFWYRQQPGQSLTLIATANQGSEATYESGFVIDKFPISRPNLTFSTLTVSNMSPEDSSIYLCSVEGLGEETQYFGPGTRLLVL.

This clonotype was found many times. CDR3 coding DNA: TGTGCCAGCAGTTCAAAACCCACAGGGGTCGGGGCCAACGTCCTGACTTTC. Translating gives CASSSKPTGVGANVLTF. V gene TRBV6-2 or TRBV6-3 combines with J gene TRBJ2-6; 7 nucleotides match TRBD1. Trimming took 4 bases from V and 4 from J; bases not matched to a gene: 10. The CDR3 totals 17 residues. Germline V CDR1 and CDR2: MNHEY, SVGEGT.

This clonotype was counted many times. In DNA form, the CDR3 reads TGCGCCAGCAGCTTGGAGGAGGGGGTCTCAGATACGCAGTATTTT. Its protein product is CASSLEEGVSDTQYF. This chain joins TRBV5-1 and TRBJ2-3; either TRBD1 or TRBD2 may fit D (6 bases each). This CDR3 has 15 amino acids. Trimming shortened V by 0 bases and J by 4 bases, and 12 bases separated the two germline ends. In germline, CDR1 is SGHRS, CDR2 YFSETQ.

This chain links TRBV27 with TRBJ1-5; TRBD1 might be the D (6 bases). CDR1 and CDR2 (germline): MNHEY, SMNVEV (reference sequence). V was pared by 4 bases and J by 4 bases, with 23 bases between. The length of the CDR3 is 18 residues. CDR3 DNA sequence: TGTGCCAGCAGTTCGGGATCGGTACAAGGAGGGACAAATCAGCCCCAGCATTTT. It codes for CASSSGSVQGGTNQPQHF.

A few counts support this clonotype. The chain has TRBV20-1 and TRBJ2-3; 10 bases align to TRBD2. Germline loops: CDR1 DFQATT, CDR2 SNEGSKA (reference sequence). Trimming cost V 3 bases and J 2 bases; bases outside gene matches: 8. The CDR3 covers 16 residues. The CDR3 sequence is CSARGLTSGDTDTQYF. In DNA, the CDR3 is TGCAGTGCTAGGGGCCTCACTAGCGGGGACACAGATACGCAGTATTTT.

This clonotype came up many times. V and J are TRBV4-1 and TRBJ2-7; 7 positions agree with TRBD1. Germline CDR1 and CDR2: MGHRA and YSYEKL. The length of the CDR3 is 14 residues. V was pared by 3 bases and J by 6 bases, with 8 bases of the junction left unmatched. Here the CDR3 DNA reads TGCGCCAGCAGCCATGCAGGGGGAGAATCCGAGCAGTACTTC. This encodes CASSHAGGESEQYF.

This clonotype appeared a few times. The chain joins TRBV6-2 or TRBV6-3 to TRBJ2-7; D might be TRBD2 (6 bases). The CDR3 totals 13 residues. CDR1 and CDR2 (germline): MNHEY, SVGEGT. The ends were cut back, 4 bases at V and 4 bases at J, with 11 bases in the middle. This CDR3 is CASSLRGVYEQYF. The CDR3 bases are TGTGCCAGCAGTTTGCGGGGCGTTTACGAGCAGTACTTC.

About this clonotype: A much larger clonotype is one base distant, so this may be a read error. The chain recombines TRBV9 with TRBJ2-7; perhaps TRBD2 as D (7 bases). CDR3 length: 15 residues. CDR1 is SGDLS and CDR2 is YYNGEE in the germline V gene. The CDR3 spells CASSPTGGGSYGQYF. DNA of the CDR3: TGTGCCAGCAGCCCGACGGGGGGCGGATCCTACGGGCAGTACTTC.

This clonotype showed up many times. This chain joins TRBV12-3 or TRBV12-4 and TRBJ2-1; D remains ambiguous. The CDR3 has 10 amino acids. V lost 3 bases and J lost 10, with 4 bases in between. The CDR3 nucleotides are TGTGCCAGCAGTTTTGGGGAGCAGTTCTTC. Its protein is CASSFGEQFF.

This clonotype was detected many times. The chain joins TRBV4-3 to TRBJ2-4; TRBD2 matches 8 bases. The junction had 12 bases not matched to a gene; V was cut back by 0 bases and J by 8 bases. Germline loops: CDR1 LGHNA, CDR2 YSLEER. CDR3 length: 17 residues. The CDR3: CASSQDLEGSGRYIQYF. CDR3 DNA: TGCGCCAGCAGCCAAGATCTGGAAGGGAGCGGGAGATACATTCAGTACTTC.

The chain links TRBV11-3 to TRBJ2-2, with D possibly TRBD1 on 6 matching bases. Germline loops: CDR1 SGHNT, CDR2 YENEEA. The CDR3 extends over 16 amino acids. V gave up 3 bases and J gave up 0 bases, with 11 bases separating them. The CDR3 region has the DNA TGTGCCAGCAGCTTCCGGGACACCGCGAACACCGGGGAGCTGTTTTTT. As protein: CASSFRDTANTGELFF.

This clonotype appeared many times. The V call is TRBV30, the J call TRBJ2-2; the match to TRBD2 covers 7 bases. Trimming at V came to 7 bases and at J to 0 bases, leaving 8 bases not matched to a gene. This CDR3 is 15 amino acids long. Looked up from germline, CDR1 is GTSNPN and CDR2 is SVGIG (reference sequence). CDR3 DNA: TGTGCCTTACAAGCGGGGATTACGAACACCGGGGAGCTGTTTTTT. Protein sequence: CALQAGITNTGELFF.

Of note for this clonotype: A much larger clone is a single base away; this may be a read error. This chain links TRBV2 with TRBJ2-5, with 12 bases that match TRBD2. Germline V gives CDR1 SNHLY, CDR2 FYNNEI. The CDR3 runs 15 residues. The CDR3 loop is CASSTSGGHQETRYF. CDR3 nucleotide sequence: TGTGCCAGCAGCACTAGCGGGGGGCACCAAGAGACCCGGTACTTC.

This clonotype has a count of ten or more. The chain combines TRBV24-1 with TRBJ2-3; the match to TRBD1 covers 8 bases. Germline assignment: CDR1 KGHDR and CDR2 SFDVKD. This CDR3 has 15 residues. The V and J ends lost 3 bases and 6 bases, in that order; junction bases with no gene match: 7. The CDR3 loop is CATSDRGTGWDTQYF. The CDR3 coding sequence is TGTGCCACCAGTGATCGGGGGACAGGATGGGATACGCAGTATTTT.